This TCR beta chain was sequenced in a study of T cell responses to AZD1222 COVID-19 vaccine. Profiling relied on immunoSEQ multiplex PCR, and the TCRdb table lists in-frame clones only, not all of them. The data contain roughly 120,000 clones, around 90% of them seen just once; the ten biggest clones take up around 7%. This sequence was found in an adult in good health. This material consisted of peripheral blood, taken on day 0 of AZD1222 vaccination.

The CDR3, as DNA: TGCGCCAGCAGCTTGGCCGGGACCAGGGAGCAGCCCCAGCATTTT. Protein product: CASSLAGTREQPQHF. J is TRBJ1-5 and V is TRBV5-1, with D perhaps matching TRBD1 (5 bases). This CDR3 region has 15 residues. V dropped 0 bases and J dropped 7 bases, with 14 bases sitting between them. Germline CDR1 and CDR2: SGHRS and YFSETQ.